Here is one T cell receptor (beta chain) with its context. Its antigen is as yet unknown. This sample is drawn from a study of siplizumab effects on memory and regulatory T cells. The CDR3 runs to 15 residues. V lost 5 bases, J lost 5 bases, and 2 bases stayed unmatched. The germline CDR1 and CDR2 sequences are SGHTA and FQGTGA. General study results and limits: Reactions containing siplizumab showed mappable alloreactive CD4+ clones averaging approximately 73% Treg-derived, versus roughly 30% in controls. Most proliferating CD4+ or CD8+ clones, roughly 75-97%, had no naive or memory assignment. Naive T cells were seemingly more diverse than memory cells, and major contributions to the alloresponse seemed to be made by them. Most alloreactive clones went unmapped to unstimulated subsets; only a minor fraction mapped.

TCRdb keeps only in-frame clones here, not all; method: immunoSEQ multiplex PCR. The sample carries about 100,000 clones, approximately 91% recorded once. The specimen was CD4+ T cells sorted from blood. The V gene is TRBV7-3, the J gene TRBJ2-1; 14 bases agree with TRBD2. The receptor was isolated from a human donor in good health. The CDR3: CASSPGLAGDNEQFF. CDR3 coding DNA: TGTGCCAGCAGCCCGGGACTAGCGGGGGACAATGAGCAGTTCTTC. Full variable domain (outside the CDR3, taken from reference TRBV7-3 and TRBJ2-1): GAGVSQTPSNKVTEKGKYVELRCDPISGHTALYWYRQSLGQGPEFLIYFQGTGAADDSGLPNDRFFAVRPEGSVSTLKIQRTERGDSAVYLCASSPGLAGDNEQFFGPGTRLTVL.